One and the same sample provided the 3 T cell receptor beta chains below, sequenced in a study of T cells in tumors after PD-1 blockade. TCRdb's table, derived via immunoSEQ multiplex PCR, lists solely in-frame clones and lacks some. This sample carries just under 65,000 clones, less than 85% of them seen once, and the ten largest clones take about 4.8%. The material was PBMCs, obtained after anti-PD-1 treatment. Receptors were obtained from a human donor with basal cell carcinoma.

The chain employs TRBV28 and TRBJ2-1, with 10 bases lining up with TRBD2. V shed 4 bases, J shed 6 bases, and the junction held 6 bases outside the gene matches. This CDR3 comprises 15 residues. Germline V gives CDR1 MDHEN, CDR2 SYDVKM. The CDR3 protein is CASSYDQRGGNEQFF. The DNA for the CDR3 is TGTGCCAGCAGTTATGACCAGCGGGGGGGCAATGAGCAGTTCTTC.

The chain carries TRBV24-1 and TRBJ2-2; no clear D gene. From germline, CDR1 is KGHDR and CDR2 SFDVKD. The V gene lost 9 bases and the J gene lost 4 bases, with 11 bases spanning the gap. The CDR3 loop spans 13 amino acids. The CDR3 region has the DNA TGTGCCACCGAGGAACAACTCACCGGGGAGCTGTTTTTT. It encodes CATEEQLTGELFF.

The chain joins TRBV19 to TRBJ2-5; the D gene is possibly TRBD1 (6 bases). This CDR3 contains 12 residues. V was clipped by 3 bases and J by 4 bases, with 6 bases between them. CDR1 and CDR2 from the germline V gene are LNHDA and SQIVND (reference sequence). In DNA form, the CDR3 reads TGTGCCAGTAGTATGGACAGAGAGACCCAGTACTTC. It yields the protein CASSMDRETQYF.